Included here is one TCR beta chain sequence, with context. The data originate from a study of T cell responses to AZD1222 COVID-19 vaccine. V gave up 5 bases and J gave up 1 base, with 9 bases separating them. The CDR3 extends over 14 amino acids. Germline V gene lookup returns CDR1 SNHLY and CDR2 FYNNEI. Repertoires were generated with immunoSEQ multiplex PCR, while TCRdb's copy carries only in-frame clones and drops some. The sample lists about 150,000 clones, 93% occurring once. J is TRBJ1-5 and V is TRBV2, with no clear D. The source material was peripheral blood, sampled on day 0 of AZD1222 vaccination. This sequence was found in an adult in good health. CDR3 region: CASSLDWSNQPQHF. For the CDR3, the DNA is TGTGCCAGCAGTCTTGACTGGAGCAATCAGCCCCAGCATTTT.